This T cell receptor beta chain was sequenced in a study of blood T cells in healthy people across ages. The CDR3 covers 14 residues. V gave up 6 bases and J gave up 2 bases, with 14 bases separating them. Germline loops: CDR1 ENHRY, CDR2 SYGVKD. For the second PCR, which ran for about 6 to 11 cycles, a sample-barcoded 5' primer and a J-beta primer mix were used. Tags on each cDNA molecule came from a template-switch adaptor with 12 random nucleotides. TCRdb reprocessed the 5' RACE reads via MiXCR and lists one record per CDR3 protein. The sample lists 600,000 or so distinct CDR3 sequences, 25% to 30% occurring once. On this clonotype: A read error may explain this, as a much larger clone is one base away.

PBMCs, at least 6.5 million per sample, were isolated. The sequenced material came from blood. The TCR sequence derives from a woman older than 75 in good health. The chain has TRBV10-3 and TRBJ2-7; a weak D match, TRBD2 (7 bases). CDR3 coding DNA: TGTGCCATCAGCCCGGGGGGCCATACCTACGAGCAGTACTTC. Residues: CAISPGGHTYEQYF.